This T cell receptor beta chain was sequenced in a study of CD8 T cells in ankylosing spondylitis. This clonotype showed up just a few times. Its antigen is unidentified. V lost 4 bases, J lost 7 bases, and 13 bases lay in between. Germline loops: CDR1 GTSNPN, CDR2 SVGIG (reference sequence). CDR3 length: 12 amino acids. Quantitative molecular-barcoded 5'-RACE generated the TCR beta libraries. TCRdb re-called the 5' RACE reads through MiXCR, storing one row per CDR3 protein. The sample carries approximately 150,000 distinct CDR3 sequences, roughly 10% recorded once. Study-wide results and limits: Significant enrichment of disease-linked clones was reported in matched ankylosing spondylitis synovial fluid. Disease-linked clones, CD8+, were relatively rare in peripheral blood.

The chain has TRBV30 and TRBJ1-1; a possible D gene is TRBD1 (5 bases). Sequences were obtained from blood, either unsorted or a sorted T cell fraction (not recorded which). The sequence was collected from a female donor with ankylosing spondylitis or in good health (not recorded which). The CDR3 DNA follows: TGTGCCTGGAATGCGCAGACAGATGAAGCTTTCTTT. Translated: CAWNAQTDEAFF.